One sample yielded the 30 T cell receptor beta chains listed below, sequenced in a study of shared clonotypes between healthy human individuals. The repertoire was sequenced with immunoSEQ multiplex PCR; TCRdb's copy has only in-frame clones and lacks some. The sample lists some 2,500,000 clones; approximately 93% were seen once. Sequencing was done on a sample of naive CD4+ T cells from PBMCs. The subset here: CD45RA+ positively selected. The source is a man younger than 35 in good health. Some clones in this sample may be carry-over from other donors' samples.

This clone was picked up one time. CDR3 in DNA: TGTGCCAGCAGTTACCGACGAGAGCAGTACTTC. Protein sequence: CASSYRREQYF. This chain connects TRBV6-6 to TRBJ2-7; D gene ambiguous. V lost 2 bases and J 7 bases, leaving 6 bases between the germline ends. CDR1 and CDR2 from the germline V gene are MNHNY and SVGAGI (reference sequence). The CDR3 covers 11 residues.

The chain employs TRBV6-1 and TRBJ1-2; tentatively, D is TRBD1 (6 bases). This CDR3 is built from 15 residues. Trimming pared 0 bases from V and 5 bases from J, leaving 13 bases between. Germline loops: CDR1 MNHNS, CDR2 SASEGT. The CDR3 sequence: CASSEALQQGYGYTF. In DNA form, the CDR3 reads TGTGCCAGCAGTGAAGCGCTTCAACAGGGATATGGCTACACCTTC.

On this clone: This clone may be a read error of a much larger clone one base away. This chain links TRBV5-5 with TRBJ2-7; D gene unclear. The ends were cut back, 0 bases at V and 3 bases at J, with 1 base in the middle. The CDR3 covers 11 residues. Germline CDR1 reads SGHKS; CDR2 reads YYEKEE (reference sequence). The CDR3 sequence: CASSLGYEQYF. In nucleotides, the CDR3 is TGTGCCAGCAGCTTGGGCTACGAGCAGTACTTC.

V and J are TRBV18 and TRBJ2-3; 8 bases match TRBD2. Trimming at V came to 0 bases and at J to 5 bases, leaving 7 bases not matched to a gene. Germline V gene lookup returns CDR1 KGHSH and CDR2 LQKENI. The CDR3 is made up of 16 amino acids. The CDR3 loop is CASSPPGAGVVDTQYF. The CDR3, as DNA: TGTGCCAGCTCACCACCGGGAGCGGGAGTCGTAGATACGCAGTATTTT.

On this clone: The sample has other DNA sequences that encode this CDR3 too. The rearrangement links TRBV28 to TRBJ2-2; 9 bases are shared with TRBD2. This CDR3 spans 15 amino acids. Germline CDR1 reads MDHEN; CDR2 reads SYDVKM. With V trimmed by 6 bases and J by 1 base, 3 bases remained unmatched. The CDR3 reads CASRPTSGNTGELFF. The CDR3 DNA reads TGTGCCAGCAGGCCGACTAGCGGGAACACCGGGGAGCTGTTTTTT. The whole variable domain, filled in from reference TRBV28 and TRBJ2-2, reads DVKVTQSSRYLVKRTGEKVFLECVQDMDHENMFWYRQDPGLGLRLIYFSYDVKMKEKGDIPEGYSVSREKKERFSLILESASTNQTSMYLCASRPTSGNTGELFFGEGSRLTVL.

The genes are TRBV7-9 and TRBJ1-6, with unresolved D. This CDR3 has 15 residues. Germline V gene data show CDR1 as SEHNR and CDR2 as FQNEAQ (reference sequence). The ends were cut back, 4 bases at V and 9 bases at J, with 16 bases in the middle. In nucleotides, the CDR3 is TGTGCCAGCAGCTCCGATCCGGGCGTTACTTCACCCCTCCACTTT. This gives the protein CASSSDPGVTSPLHF.

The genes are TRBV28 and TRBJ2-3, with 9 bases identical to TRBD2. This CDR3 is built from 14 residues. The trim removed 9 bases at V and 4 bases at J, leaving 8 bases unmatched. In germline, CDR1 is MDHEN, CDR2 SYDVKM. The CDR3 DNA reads TGTGCCAGTAAGACAGCGGGAGGACCAGATACGCAGTATTTT. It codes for CASKTAGGPDTQYF.

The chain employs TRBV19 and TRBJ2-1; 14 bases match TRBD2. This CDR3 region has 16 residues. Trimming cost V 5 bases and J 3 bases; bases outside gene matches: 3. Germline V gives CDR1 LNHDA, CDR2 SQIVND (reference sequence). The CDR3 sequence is CASSRTSGGHYNEQFF. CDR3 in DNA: TGTGCCAGTAGTCGGACTAGCGGGGGGCACTACAATGAGCAGTTCTTC.

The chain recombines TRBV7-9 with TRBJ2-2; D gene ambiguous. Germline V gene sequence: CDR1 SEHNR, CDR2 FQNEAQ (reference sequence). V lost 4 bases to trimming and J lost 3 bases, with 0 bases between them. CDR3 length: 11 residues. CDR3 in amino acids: CASSYTGELFF. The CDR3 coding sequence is TGTGCCAGCAGCTACACCGGGGAGCTGTTTTTT.

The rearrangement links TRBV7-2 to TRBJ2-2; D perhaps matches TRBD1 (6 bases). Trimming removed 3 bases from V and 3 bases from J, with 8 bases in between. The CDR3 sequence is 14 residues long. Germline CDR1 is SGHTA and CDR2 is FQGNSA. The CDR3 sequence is CASSLQGHTGELFF. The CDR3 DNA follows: TGTGCCAGCAGCTTGCAGGGGCACACCGGGGAGCTGTTTTTT.

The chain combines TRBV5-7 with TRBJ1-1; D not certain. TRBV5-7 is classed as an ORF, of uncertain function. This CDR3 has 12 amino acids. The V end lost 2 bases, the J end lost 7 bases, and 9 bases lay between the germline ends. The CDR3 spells CASSLPLDEAFF. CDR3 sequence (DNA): TGTGCCAGCAGCTTACCACTCGATGAAGCTTTCTTT.

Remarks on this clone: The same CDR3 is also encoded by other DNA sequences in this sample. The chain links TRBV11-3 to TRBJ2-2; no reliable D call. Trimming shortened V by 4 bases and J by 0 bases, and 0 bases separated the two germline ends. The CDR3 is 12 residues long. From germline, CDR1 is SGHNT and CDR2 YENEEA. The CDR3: CASSSNTGELFF. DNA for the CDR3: TGTGCCAGCAGCTCGAACACCGGGGAGCTGTTTTTT.

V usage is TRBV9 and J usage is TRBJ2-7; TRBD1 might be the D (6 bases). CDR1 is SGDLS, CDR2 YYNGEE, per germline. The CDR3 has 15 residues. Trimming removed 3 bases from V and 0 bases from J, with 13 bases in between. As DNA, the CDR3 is TGTGCCAGCAGCGGAGGGGGTGCAGGCTCCTACGAGCAGTACTTC. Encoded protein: CASSGGGAGSYEQYF.

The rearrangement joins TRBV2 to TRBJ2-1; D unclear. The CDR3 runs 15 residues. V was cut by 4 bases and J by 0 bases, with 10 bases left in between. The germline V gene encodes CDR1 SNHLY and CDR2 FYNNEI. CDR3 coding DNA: TGTGCCAGCAGTGGATACGCGAGCTCCTACAATGAGCAGTTCTTC. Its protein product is CASSGYASSYNEQFF.

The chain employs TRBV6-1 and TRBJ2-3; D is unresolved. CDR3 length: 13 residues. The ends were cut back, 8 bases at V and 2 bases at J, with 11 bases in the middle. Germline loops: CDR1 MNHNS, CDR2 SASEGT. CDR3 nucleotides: TGTGCCAGCTCAGTGGAGAACACAGATACGCAGTATTTT. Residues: CASSVENTDTQYF.

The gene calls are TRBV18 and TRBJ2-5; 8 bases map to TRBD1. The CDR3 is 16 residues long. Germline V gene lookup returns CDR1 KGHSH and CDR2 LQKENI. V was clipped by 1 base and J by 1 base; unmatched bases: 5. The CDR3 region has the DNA TGTGCCAGCTCACCACTGGCAGGGGGCACCCAAGAGACCCAGTACTTC. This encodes CASSPLAGGTQETQYF.

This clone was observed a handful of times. The CDR3 DNA follows: TGTGCCTGGAAAGCCATGGACAGATTCTATGGCTACACCTTC. Translation gives CAWKAMDRFYGYTF. The gene calls are TRBV30 and TRBJ1-2; the D gene is possibly TRBD1 (6 bases). The CDR3 is 14 amino acids. V lost 4 bases and J 4 bases, leaving 16 bases between the germline ends. CDR1 and CDR2 from the germline V gene are GTSNPN and SVGIG (reference sequence).

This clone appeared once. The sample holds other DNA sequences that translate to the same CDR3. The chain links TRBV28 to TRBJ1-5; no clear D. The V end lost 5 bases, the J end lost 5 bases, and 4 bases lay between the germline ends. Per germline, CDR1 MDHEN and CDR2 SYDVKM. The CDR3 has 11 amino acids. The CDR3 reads CASSGHQPQHF. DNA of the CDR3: TGTGCCAGCAGTGGACATCAGCCCCAGCATTTT.

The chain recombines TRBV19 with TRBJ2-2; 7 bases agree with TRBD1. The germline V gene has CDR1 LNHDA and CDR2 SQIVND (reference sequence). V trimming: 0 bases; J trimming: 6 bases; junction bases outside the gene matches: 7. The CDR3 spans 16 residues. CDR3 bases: TGTGCCAGTAGTATAGATTTCGGAAGGGGGCCCGGGGAGCTGTTTTTT. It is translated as CASSIDFGRGPGELFF.

The CDR3 DNA follows: TGTGCCAGCAGATCTTACCCGGGACAGGGGATTCAGCCCCAGCATTTT. It yields the protein CASRSYPGQGIQPQHF. The gene calls are TRBV2 and TRBJ1-5, with TRBD1 matching 10 bases. Germline CDR1 reads SNHLY; CDR2 reads FYNNEI. The CDR3 spans 16 residues. Trimming took 6 bases from V and 6 from J; bases not matched to a gene: 11.

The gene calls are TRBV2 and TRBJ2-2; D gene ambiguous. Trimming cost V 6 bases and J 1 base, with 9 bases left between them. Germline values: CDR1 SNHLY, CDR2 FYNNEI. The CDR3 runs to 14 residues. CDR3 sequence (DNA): TGTGCCAGCAGGCCGATGGGGAACACCGGGGAGCTGTTTTTT. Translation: CASRPMGNTGELFF.

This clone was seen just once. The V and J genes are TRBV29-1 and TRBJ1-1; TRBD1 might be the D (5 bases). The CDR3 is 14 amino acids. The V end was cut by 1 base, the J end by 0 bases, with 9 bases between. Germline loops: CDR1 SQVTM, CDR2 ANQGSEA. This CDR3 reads CSVEGFRVNTEAFF. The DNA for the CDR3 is TGCAGCGTTGAAGGGTTCAGGGTGAACACTGAAGCTTTCTTT.

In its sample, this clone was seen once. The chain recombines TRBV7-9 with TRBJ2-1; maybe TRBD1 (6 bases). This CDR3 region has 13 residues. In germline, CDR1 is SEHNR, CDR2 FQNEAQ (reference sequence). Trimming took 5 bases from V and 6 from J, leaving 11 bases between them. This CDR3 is CASSEVGGNEQFF. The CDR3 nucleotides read TGTGCCAGCAGCGAGGTAGGGGGCAATGAGCAGTTCTTC.

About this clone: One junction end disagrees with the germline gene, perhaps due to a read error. CDR3 sequence reads: CASSLGGIGKTEAFF. The CDR3 region has the DNA TGTGCCAGCAGTTTGGGCGGGATCGGAAAAACTGAAGCTTTCTTT. The genes are TRBV5-4 and TRBJ1-1; D is uncertain. CDR3 size: 15 residues. Germline CDR1 is SGHNT and CDR2 is YYREEE (reference sequence).

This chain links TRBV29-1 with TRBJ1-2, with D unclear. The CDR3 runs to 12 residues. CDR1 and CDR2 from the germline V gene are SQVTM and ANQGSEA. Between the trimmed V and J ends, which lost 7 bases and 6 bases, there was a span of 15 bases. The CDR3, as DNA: TGCAGCGCTCTCGTAGGTACGGATGGCTACACCTTC. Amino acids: CSALVGTDGYTF.

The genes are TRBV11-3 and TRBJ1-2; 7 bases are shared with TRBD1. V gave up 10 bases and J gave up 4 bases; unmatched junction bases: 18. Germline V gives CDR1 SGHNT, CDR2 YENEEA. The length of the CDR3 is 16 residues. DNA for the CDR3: TGTGCCAACCGGAACCTGGGACAGTACTATGCCTATGGCTACACCTTC. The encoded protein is CANRNLGQYYAYGYTF. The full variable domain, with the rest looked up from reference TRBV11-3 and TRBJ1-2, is EAGVVQSPRYKIIEKKQPVAFWCNPISGHNTLYWYLQNLGQGPELLIRYENEEAVDDSQLPKDRFSAERLKGVDSTLKIQPAELGDSAVYLCANRNLGQYYAYGYTFGSGTRLTVV.

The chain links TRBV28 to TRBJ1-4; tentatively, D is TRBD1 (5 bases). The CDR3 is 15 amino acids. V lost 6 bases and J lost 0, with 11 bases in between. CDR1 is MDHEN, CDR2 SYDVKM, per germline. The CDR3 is CASRAPDTTNEKLFF. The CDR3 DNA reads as TGTGCCAGCAGGGCCCCGGACACAACTAATGAAAAACTGTTTTTT.

The CDR3 sequence is CASSPVVGIDQPQHF. CDR3 DNA sequence: TGCGCCAGCAGCCCGGTGGTAGGGATCGATCAGCCCCAGCATTTT. The chain uses TRBV4-1 and TRBJ1-5; D is undetermined. This CDR3 is 15 amino acids long. Germline CDR1 reads MGHRA; CDR2 reads YSYEKL. V was cut by 4 bases and J by 5 bases, with 15 bases left in between.

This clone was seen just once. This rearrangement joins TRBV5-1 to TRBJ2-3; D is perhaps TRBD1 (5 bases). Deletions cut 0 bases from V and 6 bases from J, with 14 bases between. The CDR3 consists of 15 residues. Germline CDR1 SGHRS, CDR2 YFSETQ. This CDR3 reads CASSLDRPAGDTQYF. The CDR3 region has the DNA TGCGCCAGCAGCTTGGACAGGCCGGCCGGGGATACGCAGTATTTT.

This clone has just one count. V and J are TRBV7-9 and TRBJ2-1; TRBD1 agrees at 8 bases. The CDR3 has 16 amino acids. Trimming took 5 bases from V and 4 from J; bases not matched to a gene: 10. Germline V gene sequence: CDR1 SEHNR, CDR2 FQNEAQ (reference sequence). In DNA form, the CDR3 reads TGTGCCAGCAGCCCATTCCGGGGACAGGTGTACAATGAGCAGTTCTTC. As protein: CASSPFRGQVYNEQFF.